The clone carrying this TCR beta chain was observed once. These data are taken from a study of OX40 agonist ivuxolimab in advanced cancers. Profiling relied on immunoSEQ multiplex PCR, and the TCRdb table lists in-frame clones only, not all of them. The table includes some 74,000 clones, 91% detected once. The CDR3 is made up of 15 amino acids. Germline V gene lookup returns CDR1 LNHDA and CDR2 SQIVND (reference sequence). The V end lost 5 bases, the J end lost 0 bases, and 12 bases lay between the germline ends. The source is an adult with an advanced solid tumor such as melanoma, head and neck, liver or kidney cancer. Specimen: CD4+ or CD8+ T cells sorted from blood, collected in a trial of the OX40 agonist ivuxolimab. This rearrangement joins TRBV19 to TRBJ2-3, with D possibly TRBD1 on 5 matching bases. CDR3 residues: CASSPRTTSTDTQYF. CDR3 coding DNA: TGTGCCAGTAGTCCCAGGACAACTAGCACAGATACGCAGTATTTT.